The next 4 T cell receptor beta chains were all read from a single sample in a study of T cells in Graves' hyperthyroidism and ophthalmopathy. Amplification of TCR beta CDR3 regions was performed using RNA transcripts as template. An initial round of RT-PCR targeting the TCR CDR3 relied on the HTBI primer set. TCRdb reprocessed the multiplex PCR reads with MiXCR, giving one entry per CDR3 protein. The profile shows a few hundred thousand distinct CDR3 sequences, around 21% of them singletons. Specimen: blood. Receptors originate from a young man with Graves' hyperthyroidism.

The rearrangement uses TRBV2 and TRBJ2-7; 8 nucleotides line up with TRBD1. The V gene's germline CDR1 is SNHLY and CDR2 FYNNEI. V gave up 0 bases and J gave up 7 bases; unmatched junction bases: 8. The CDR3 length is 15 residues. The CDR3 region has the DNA TGTGCCAGCAGTGAAGCAGGACAGGGCTCCGAGGAGCAGTACTTC. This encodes CASSEAGQGSEEQYF.

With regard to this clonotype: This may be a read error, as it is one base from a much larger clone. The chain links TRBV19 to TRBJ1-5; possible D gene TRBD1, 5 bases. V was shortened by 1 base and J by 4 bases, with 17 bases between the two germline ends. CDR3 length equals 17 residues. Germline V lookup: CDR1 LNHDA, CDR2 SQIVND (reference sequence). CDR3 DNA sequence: TGTGCCAGTAGTATAGGGGACCCCTCCAATCAAAATCAGCCCCAGCATTTT. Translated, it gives CASSIGDPSNQNQPQHF.

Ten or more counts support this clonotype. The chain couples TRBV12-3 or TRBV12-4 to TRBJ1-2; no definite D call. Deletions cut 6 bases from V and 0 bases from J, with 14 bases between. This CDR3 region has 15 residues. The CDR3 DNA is TGTGCCAGCAGCGTTTCCATTGAGGCTAACTATGGCTACACCTTC. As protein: CASSVSIEANYGYTF.

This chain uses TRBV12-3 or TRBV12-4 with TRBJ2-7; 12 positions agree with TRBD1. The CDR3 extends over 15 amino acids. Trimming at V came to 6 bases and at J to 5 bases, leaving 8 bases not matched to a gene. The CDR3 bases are TGTGCCAGCAGGCCCGGGACAGGGGGCAATCACGAGCAGTACTTC. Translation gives CASRPGTGGNHEQYF.